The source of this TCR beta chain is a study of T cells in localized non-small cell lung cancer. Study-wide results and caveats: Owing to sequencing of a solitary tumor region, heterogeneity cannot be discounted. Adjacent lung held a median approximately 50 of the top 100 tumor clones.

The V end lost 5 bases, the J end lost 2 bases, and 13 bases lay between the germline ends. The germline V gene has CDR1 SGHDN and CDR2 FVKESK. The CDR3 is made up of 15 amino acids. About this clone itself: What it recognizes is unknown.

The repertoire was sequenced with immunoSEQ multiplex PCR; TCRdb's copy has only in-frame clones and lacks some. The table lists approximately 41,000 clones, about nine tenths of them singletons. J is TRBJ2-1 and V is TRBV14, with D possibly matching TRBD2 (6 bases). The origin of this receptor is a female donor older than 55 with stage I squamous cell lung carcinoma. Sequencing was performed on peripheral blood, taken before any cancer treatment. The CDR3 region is CASSTSEGTYNEQFF. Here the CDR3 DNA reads TGTGCCAGCAGCACCTCGGAGGGAACCTACAATGAGCAGTTCTTC.